The 5 T cell receptor beta chains in this list originate from one sample, sequenced in a study of shared clonotypes between healthy human individuals. Assay used: immunoSEQ multiplex PCR; TCRdb lists only in-frame clones, some missing. The sample holds roughly 2.2 million clones, about 90% seen once. Sequencing used naive CD4+ T cells from PBMCs. The subset denotes: CD45RA+ positively selected. These receptors all stem from a man aged 18 to 29 in good health. Some clones in this sample may be carry-over from other donors' samples.

The CDR3 protein is CASSTMGLGRVDEQFF. Written as DNA, the CDR3 is TGTGCCAGCAGTACTATGGGACTAGGGAGAGTCGATGAGCAGTTCTTC. V gene TRBV28 combines with J gene TRBJ2-1; 8 nucleotides line up with TRBD2. CDR1 is MDHEN and CDR2 is SYDVKM in the germline V gene. The CDR3 sequence is 16 residues long. V trimming: 5 bases; J trimming: 8 bases; junction bases outside the gene matches: 14.

Comment on this clone: The sample holds other DNA sequences that translate to the same CDR3. J is TRBJ2-1 and V is TRBV28; 8 positions match TRBD2. The V gene's germline CDR1 is MDHEN and CDR2 SYDVKM. V shed 6 bases and J 0 bases; nucleotides not matched to a gene: 4. The CDR3 loop spans 15 amino acids. This CDR3 reads CASRPSGSSYNEQFF. The CDR3, as DNA: TGTGCCAGCAGACCCAGCGGGAGCTCCTACAATGAGCAGTTCTTC.

This rearrangement joins TRBV14 to TRBJ2-2; D is uncertain. The CDR3 is 14 residues long. From germline, CDR1 is SGHDN and CDR2 FVKESK. V was shortened by 6 bases and J by 1 base, with 9 bases between the two germline ends. The CDR3 spells CASSLSRNTGELFF. CDR3 in DNA: TGTGCCAGCAGTCTATCCCGGAACACCGGGGAGCTGTTTTTT.

The V call is TRBV7-2, the J call TRBJ1-4, with D unresolved. CDR1 and CDR2 (germline): SGHTA, FQGNSA. The CDR3 runs to 15 residues. V was clipped by 1 base and J by 3 bases, with 9 bases between them. CDR3 amino acids: CASSLEAAPNEKLFF. The CDR3 DNA reads TGTGCCAGCAGCTTAGAGGCGGCTCCTAATGAAAAACTGTTTTTT.

The chain is built from TRBV5-1 and TRBJ2-1, with 9 nucleotides matching TRBD1. Germline V CDR1 and CDR2: SGHRS, YFSETQ. This CDR3 contains 14 residues. Losses at the gene ends were 5 bases for V and 8 bases for J; bases not matched to a gene: 8. DNA of the CDR3: TGCGCCAGCAGGCGGGACAGGGCGAGAGATGAGCAGTTCTTC. Its protein is CASRRDRARDEQFF. The full variable domain, its missing parts supplied by reference TRBV5-1 and TRBJ2-1, is KAGVTQTPRYLIKTRGQQVTLSCSPISGHRSVSWYQQTPGQGLQFLFEYFSETQRNKGNFPGRFSGRQFSNSRSEMNVSTLELGDSALYLCASRRDRARDEQFFGPGTRLTVL.